This T cell receptor (beta chain) came from a study of beta chain features in type 1 diabetes. Germline loops: CDR1 SGHTA, CDR2 FQGNSA. CDR3 length: 14 residues. V lost 5 bases to trimming and J lost 6 bases; unmatched junction nucleotides: 5. The table lists this clone with many counts. Expressed TCRB transcripts were sequenced, since all the RNA that had been isolated was reverse transcribed. The repertoire was sequenced with immunoSEQ multiplex PCR; TCRdb's copy has only in-frame clones and lacks some. Of about 450,000 clones listed, approximately 10% are singletons. The gene calls are TRBV7-2 and TRBJ2-1; 9 bases fit TRBD1. This clonotype was obtained from a woman aged 18-35 years in good health. The sample was naive CD4+ T cells from blood. The chain's CDR3 is CASSPDRGRNEQFF. CDR3 DNA sequence: TGTGCCAGCAGCCCGGACAGGGGACGCAATGAGCAGTTCTTC.